The T cell receptor beta chain under discussion was sequenced for a study of OX40 agonist ivuxolimab in advanced cancers. The data were produced by immunoSEQ multiplex PCR, yet TCRdb's version contains in-frame clones alone and is incomplete. Here the sample spans 70,000 to 90,000 clones, roughly 87% being singletons. Study results and caveats: It was not determined which antigens were specifically recognized by the peripheral T cells that had undergone clonal expansion.

With regard to this clone: Its cognate antigen is unknown.

This CDR3 is built from 13 residues. The V segment lost 4 bases and the J segment 7 bases; nucleotides outside the gene matches: 6. Germline lookup yields CDR1 SGHDT and CDR2 YYEEEE. The gene calls are TRBV5-6 and TRBJ2-5, with TRBD1 matching over 8 bases. The source was CD4+ or CD8+ T cells sorted from blood, collected in a trial of the OX40 agonist ivuxolimab. The TCR originated in an adult with an advanced solid tumor such as melanoma, head and neck, liver or kidney cancer. The CDR3 bases are TGTGCCAGCAGCCGGTACGGACAGGGGACCCAGTACTTC. Its translation: CASSRYGQGTQYF.